This is a list of T cell receptor beta chains from one sample in a study of T cell responses to AZD1222 COVID-19 vaccine. The assay was immunoSEQ multiplex PCR, and TCRdb's table has in-frame clones only and misses some. The table includes about 150,000 clones, 90% detected once. The input for sequencing was peripheral blood, taken on day 0 of AZD1222 vaccination. The receptor source for this set is an adult in good health. CDR3s leave out the opening cysteine and the closing phenylalanine or tryptophan. Fields, in order: V gene, J gene, CDR3 length, CDR3 protein.

TRBV7-2	TRBJ1-1	12	ASSPDSTYTEAF
TRBV6-2/TRBV6-3	TRBJ2-1	14	ASSWEVAGIYNEQF
TRBV10-3	TRBJ2-3	13	AITPSGLSTDTQY
TRBV28	TRBJ2-1	13	ASWSEVGPYNEQF
TRBV3-1/TRBV3-2	TRBJ1-6	12	ASSRRTGNSPLH
TRBV19	TRBJ2-7	11	ASSPGISYEQY
TRBV4-2	TRBJ1-1	13	ASSQGEGEDTEAF
TRBV19	TRBJ2-1	12	ASSIGLGVNEQF
TRBV28	TRBJ1-2	9	ASISNGGYT
TRBV18	TRBJ1-5	13	ASSPMGALNQPQH
TRBV15	TRBJ2-1	15	ATSRDLLAGNYNEQF